This T cell receptor beta chain was identified in a study of cytomegalovirus exposure and HLA in healthy donors. About the research overall: Earlier, 110 million or so unique TCR beta sequences were recovered from about 179 million T cells by an analysis. General observations from the study: A later analysis found common viral pathogens apparently linked to several of the most significant clusters. Within the data, a cluster of highly shared sequence variants was likely a sequencing artifact.

On this clone itself: Its antigen is undetermined.

The V gene end was trimmed by 4 bases and the J gene end by 5 bases; junction bases not matched to a gene: 5. The CDR3 sequence is 14 residues long. In germline, CDR1 is SGHRS, CDR2 YFSETQ. 60 Vbeta and 13 Jbeta primers were used in PCR. Using immunoSEQ multiplex PCR, the repertoire was profiled, and TCRdb retains in-frame clones only, with some absent. In the table there are fewer than 250,000 clones, 87% of which are singletons. The J gene is TRBJ1-5, the V gene TRBV5-1; TRBD1 matches at 8 bases. Sequencing was performed on PBMCs. This clonotype originated in a boy younger than 10 in good health and CMV-seronegative. The CDR3 loop is CASSPGQGDQPQHF. The CDR3 nucleotides are TGCGCCAGCAGCCCCGGACAGGGAGATCAGCCCCAGCATTTT.